This is a list of T cell receptor beta chains from one sample in a study of cytomegalovirus exposure and HLA in healthy donors. The data were produced by immunoSEQ multiplex PCR, yet TCRdb's version contains in-frame clones alone and is incomplete. Of roughly 130,000 clones listed, over 60% are singletons. The sample taken for sequencing was PBMCs. Every receptor here comes from a young man in good health and CMV-seronegative. CDR3s include the opening cysteine and the closing phenylalanine or tryptophan. Each record gives: V gene, clone size, D gene, J gene, CDR3 protein, CDR3 DNA. A D gene is named only where the DNA matches it firmly. Size tells how often a clone was seen (once, few, many) or the class of an expanded clone, and some rows leave it out.

v_gene: TRBV19; abundance: once; d_gene: TRBD1; j_gene: TRBJ1-5; CDR3aa: CASSIEIQGAPQPQHF; CDR3nt: TGTGCCAGTAGTATCGAGATTCAGGGGGCGCCTCAGCCCCAGCATTTT
v_gene: TRBV7-3; abundance: .; d_gene: TRBD1; j_gene: TRBJ2-6; CDR3aa: CASSLRGTAVGANVLTF; CDR3nt: TGTGCCAGCAGCTTAAGGGGGACAGCGGTTGGGGCCAACGTCCTGACTTTC
v_gene: TRBV9; abundance: once; d_gene: TRBD1; j_gene: TRBJ1-1; CDR3aa: CASSTRQGALNTEAFF; CDR3nt: TGTGCCAGCAGCACGAGACAGGGGGCTCTGAACACTGAAGCTTTCTTT
v_gene: TRBV18; abundance: .; d_gene: TRBD2; j_gene: TRBJ2-3; CDR3aa: CASLLAGPTDTQYF; CDR3nt: TGTGCCAGCTTACTAGCGGGCCCTACAGATACGCAGTATTTT
v_gene: TRBV6-1; abundance: .; d_gene: .; j_gene: TRBJ1-4; CDR3aa: CASSEVGRELFF; CDR3nt: TGTGCCAGCAGTGAAGTCGGTCGGGAACTGTTTTTT
v_gene: TRBV6-5; abundance: .; d_gene: .; j_gene: TRBJ1-1; CDR3aa: CASHTNMNTEAFF; CDR3nt: TGTGCCAGCCACACCAACATGAACACTGAAGCTTTCTTT
v_gene: TRBV25-1; abundance: .; d_gene: .; j_gene: TRBJ2-3; CDR3aa: CASSDRGVATDTQYF; CDR3nt: TGTGCCAGCAGTGATCGTGGAGTGGCCACAGATACGCAGTATTTT
v_gene: TRBV18; abundance: .; d_gene: .; j_gene: TRBJ1-2; CDR3aa: CASSGNSYGYTF; CDR3nt: TGTGCCAGCTCAGGCAACAGCTATGGCTACACCTTC
v_gene: TRBV5-1; abundance: .; d_gene: .; j_gene: TRBJ1-1; CDR3aa: CASRVTGANTEAFF; CDR3nt: TGCGCCAGCAGGGTGACAGGAGCGAACACTGAAGCTTTCTTT
v_gene: TRBV11-2; abundance: .; d_gene: TRBD1; j_gene: TRBJ2-1; CDR3aa: CASLGQNEQFF; CDR3nt: TGTGCCAGCCTGGGACAGAATGAGCAGTTCTTC
v_gene: TRBV11-2; abundance: once; d_gene: .; j_gene: TRBJ1-2; CDR3aa: CASSLGLPLYGYTF; CDR3nt: TGTGCCAGCAGCTTAGGCCTACCACTCTATGGCTACACCTTC
v_gene: TRBV27; abundance: .; d_gene: .; j_gene: TRBJ1-1; CDR3aa: CASSLSISLSSGAFF; CDR3nt: TGTGCCAGCAGTTTATCGATTTCGCTCTCTTCAGGAGCTTTCTTT
v_gene: TRBV11-2; abundance: .; d_gene: TRBD1; j_gene: TRBJ1-4; CDR3aa: CASSPARGQALNEKLFF; CDR3nt: TGTGCCAGCAGCCCGGCCCGGGGACAGGCGCTCAATGAAAAACTGTTTTTT
v_gene: TRBV5-8; abundance: .; d_gene: TRBD1; j_gene: TRBJ2-5; CDR3aa: CASSWDRVSGETQYF; CDR3nt: TGTGCCAGCAGCTGGGACAGGGTAAGCGGAGAGACCCAGTACTTC
v_gene: TRBV6-5; abundance: .; d_gene: .; j_gene: TRBJ2-3; CDR3aa: CASSSPEEATDTQYF; CDR3nt: TGTGCCAGCAGTTCCCCGGAGGAGGCCACAGATACGCAGTATTTT
v_gene: TRBV5-4; abundance: .; d_gene: .; j_gene: TRBJ2-1; CDR3aa: CASSLAASPSKFF; CDR3nt: TGTGCCAGCAGCTTGGCCGCCAGTCCCTCCAAGTTCTTC
v_gene: TRBV6-5; abundance: few; d_gene: TRBD1; j_gene: TRBJ1-2; CDR3aa: CASSYRTGKGYTF; CDR3nt: TGTGCCAGCAGTTACAGGACAGGGAAAGGCTACACCTTC
v_gene: TRBV11-2; abundance: .; d_gene: .; j_gene: TRBJ1-2; CDR3aa: CASSLLGGDYGYTF; CDR3nt: TGTGCCAGCAGCCTGTTAGGCGGGGACTATGGCTACACCTTC
v_gene: TRBV7-2; abundance: .; d_gene: TRBD1; j_gene: TRBJ1-5; CDR3aa: CASSLQGATGQPQHF; CDR3nt: TGTGCCAGCAGTTTACAGGGGGCCACGGGGCAGCCCCAGCATTTT
v_gene: TRBV7-2; abundance: .; d_gene: .; j_gene: TRBJ2-7; CDR3aa: CASSGLRYEQYF; CDR3nt: TGTGCCAGCAGCGGACTACGCTACGAGCAGTACTTC
v_gene: TRBV6-5; abundance: .; d_gene: .; j_gene: TRBJ2-3; CDR3aa: CASSYILSSDTQYF; CDR3nt: TGTGCCAGCAGTTACATCTTAAGCTCAGATACGCAGTATTTT
v_gene: TRBV7-9; abundance: .; d_gene: .; j_gene: TRBJ1-1; CDR3aa: CASSLGQGYTEAFF; CDR3nt: TGTGCCAGCAGTCTGGGGCAGGGGTATACTGAAGCTTTCTTT
v_gene: TRBV18; abundance: .; d_gene: TRBD1; j_gene: TRBJ1-5; CDR3aa: CASSPGTGAQPQHF; CDR3nt: TGTGCCAGCTCCCCAGGGACAGGGGCTCAGCCCCAGCATTTT
v_gene: TRBV15; abundance: .; d_gene: TRBD1; j_gene: TRBJ2-3; CDR3aa: CATSKRRDRATDTQYF; CDR3nt: TGTGCCACCAGCAAGAGAAGGGACAGGGCAACAGATACGCAGTATTTT
v_gene: TRBV6-5; abundance: .; d_gene: TRBD1; j_gene: TRBJ1-5; CDR3aa: CASSRTGESYQPQHF; CDR3nt: TGTGCCAGCAGTCGGACAGGGGAATCGTATCAGCCCCAGCATTTT